Below, 22 T cell receptor beta chains from the same sample are listed, as sequenced in a study of blood T cell repertoires in COVID-19. Generated by immunoSEQ multiplex PCR, the TCRdb table keeps only in-frame clones and is missing some. The sample consists of some 370,000 clones, around 87% of them appearing once. The sequenced material came from peripheral blood. The receptor set was obtained from a woman aged 30 to 39 with COVID-19, enrolled during active disease.

V and J are TRBV5-1 and TRBJ2-3, with 7 nucleotides matching TRBD1. V dropped 4 bases and J dropped 0; count of bases not matched to a gene: 5. Germline V gene lookup returns CDR1 SGHRS and CDR2 YFSETQ. The CDR3 loop spans 15 amino acids. CDR3 bases: TGCGCCAGCAGCAAGGGACAGCCTAGCACAGATACGCAGTATTTT. It translates to CASSKGQPSTDTQYF.

Comment on this clone: At the DNA level, this CDR3 is encoded by other sequences in the same sample as well. V and J are TRBV19 and TRBJ2-1, with TRBD2 identical over 10 bases. Germline loops: CDR1 LNHDA, CDR2 SQIVND (reference sequence). There are 15 residues in the CDR3. J lost 7 bases, V lost 3 bases, and 6 bases had no gene match. CDR3 nucleotide sequence: TGTGCCAGTAGTATCTCTAGCGGGAGAGGGAATGAGCAGTTCTTC. Protein: CASSISSGRGNEQFF.

The gene calls are TRBV5-1 and TRBJ2-7; a weak D match, TRBD1 (6 bases). Looked up from germline, CDR1 is SGHRS and CDR2 is YFSETQ. V shed 2 bases and J shed 2 bases, with 14 bases lying between them. The CDR3 contains 15 residues. The CDR3 loop reads CASSFATGKTYEQYF. The CDR3 DNA is TGCGCCAGCAGCTTTGCTACAGGGAAGACCTACGAGCAGTACTTC. The variable domain in full, with the rest retrieved from reference TRBV5-1 and TRBJ2-7, is KAGVTQTPRYLIKTRGQQVTLSCSPISGHRSVSWYQQTPGQGLQFLFEYFSETQRNKGNFPGRFSGRQFSNSRSEMNVSTLELGDSALYLCASSFATGKTYEQYFGPGTRLTVT.

This chain links TRBV19 with TRBJ2-1, with 8 bases identical to TRBD2. Trimming at V came to 6 bases and at J to 6 bases, leaving 4 bases not matched to a gene. Per the germline V gene, CDR1 is LNHDA and CDR2 is SQIVND (reference sequence). This CDR3 has 13 residues. For the CDR3, the DNA is TGTGCCAGTAGGCTCGGGACTAGCAATGAGCAGTTCTTC. Translated, it gives CASRLGTSNEQFF.

The chain is built from TRBV24-1 and TRBJ2-3, with D perhaps matching TRBD1 (8 bases). Germline V gene data show CDR1 as KGHDR and CDR2 as SFDVKD. V lost 9 bases, J lost 1 base, and 19 bases lay in between. The CDR3 sequence is 16 residues long. The CDR3 DNA is TGTGCCACCGGGGGGGTGAAGACAGGGGGCACAGATACGCAGTATTTT. Encoded protein: CATGGVKTGGTDTQYF.

The CDR3 here is CASSTAGLAGWRERQETQYF. The CDR3 bases are TGTGCCAGTAGTACCGCGGGACTAGCGGGATGGAGAGAAAGGCAAGAGACCCAGTACTTC. This rearrangement joins TRBV19 to TRBJ2-5; the match to TRBD2 covers 13 bases. The germline V gene encodes CDR1 LNHDA and CDR2 SQIVND (reference sequence). The CDR3 is 20 amino acids. Trimming cost V 4 bases and J 2 bases; bases outside gene matches: 16. The variable domain in full, completed from reference TRBV19 and TRBJ2-5, reads DGGITQSPKYLFRKEGQNVTLSCEQNLNHDAMYWYRQDPGQGLRLIYYSQIVNDFQKGDIAEGYSVSREKKESFPLTVTSAQKNPTAFYLCASSTAGLAGWRERQETQYFGPGTRLLVL.

This clone has a single count. This sequence joins TRBV21-1 and TRBJ2-5; the table's D call TRBD2 went unverified against the DNA. TRBV21-1 is classified as a pseudogene. This CDR3 has 14 residues. CDR3 protein: CASSKSLGGETQYF. The CDR3 region has the DNA TGTGCCAGCAGCAAGAGCCTGGGGGGGGAGACCCAGTACTTC.

The chain links TRBV30 to TRBJ1-1; no firm D call. V was clipped by 3 bases and J by 3 bases, with 8 bases between them. CDR1 and CDR2 (germline): GTSNPN, SVGIG (reference sequence). The CDR3 spans 12 residues. The CDR3 DNA is TGTGCCTGGAGAAACGGTTACACTGAAGCTTTCTTT. This translates into CAWRNGYTEAFF.

This clone was seen only a few times. The rearrangement joins TRBV18 to TRBJ2-5; D possibly corresponds to TRBD2 (5 bases). Germline loops: CDR1 KGHSH, CDR2 LQKENI. V shed 4 bases and J shed 5 bases, with 17 bases lying between them. The CDR3 runs to 15 residues. CDR3 amino acids: CASSQNWGEVETQYF. DNA of the CDR3: TGTGCCAGCTCACAGAACTGGGGAGAGGTGGAGACCCAGTACTTC.

The table lists this clone with a count of one. J is TRBJ2-7 and V is TRBV27; TRBD1 is a possible D gene (6 bases). CDR1 is MNHEY, CDR2 SMNVEV, per germline (reference sequence). Trimming shortened V by 11 bases and J by 4 bases, and 21 bases separated the two germline ends. CDR3 length: 14 residues. In DNA, the CDR3 is TGTGCCGTTCGCCCCCGGGACAACCTTTACGAGCAGTACTTC. Translation gives CAVRPRDNLYEQYF.

This chain connects TRBV15 to TRBJ2-1, with 10 bases that match TRBD2. In germline, CDR1 is LNHNV, CDR2 YYDKDF (reference sequence). This CDR3 spans 15 amino acids. The V segment lost 3 bases and the J segment 9 bases; nucleotides outside the gene matches: 8. The CDR3 loop reads CATSRGLAIKGEQFF. As DNA, the CDR3 is TGTGCCACCAGCAGGGGACTAGCGATAAAGGGTGAGCAGTTCTTC.

The chain is built from TRBV5-1 and TRBJ2-1, with 7 bases lining up with TRBD1. Per the germline V gene, CDR1 is SGHRS and CDR2 is YFSETQ. The CDR3 extends over 15 amino acids. Germline trimming cut 4 bases from V and 0 bases from J; bases unmatched to any gene: 4. CDR3 coding DNA: TGCGCCAGCAGCCTTGGACAGGACTCCTACAATGAGCAGTTCTTC. Protein sequence: CASSLGQDSYNEQFF.

The CDR3: CASSLKSGELFF. CDR3 DNA: TGTGCCAGCAGCTTAAAGAGCGGGGAGCTGTTTTTT. The V and J genes are TRBV7-3 and TRBJ2-2; D is uncertain. This CDR3 region has 12 residues. V was trimmed by 1 base and J by 7 bases, leaving 4 bases between them. CDR1 and CDR2 (germline): SGHTA, FQGTGA.

As concerns this clone: The same CDR3 arises from other DNA sequences in this sample as well. The chain is built from TRBV27 and TRBJ2-1; 9 bases line up with TRBD2. Germline V lookup: CDR1 MNHEY, CDR2 SMNVEV (reference sequence). The CDR3 covers 14 residues. Trimming took 3 bases from V and 8 from J; bases not matched to a gene: 5. The CDR3 reads CASSFGSGSDEQFF. As DNA, the CDR3 is TGTGCCAGCAGTTTTGGTAGCGGGAGCGATGAGCAGTTCTTC.

This rearrangement joins TRBV3-1 (or the pseudogene TRBV3-2) to TRBJ1-1; 10 bases map to TRBD1. The CDR3 has 15 residues. V shed 4 bases, J shed 4 bases, and the junction held 6 bases outside the gene matches. Germline V gene data show CDR1 as LGHDT and CDR2 as YNNKEL (reference sequence). CDR3 DNA: TGTGCCAGCAGCCGAATGACAGGGGGCATCACTGAAGCTTTCTTT. Its translation: CASSRMTGGITEAFF.

The chain couples TRBV7-2 to TRBJ2-7; the D gene is possibly TRBD2 (6 bases). Trimming pared 3 bases from V and 3 bases from J, leaving 12 bases between. CDR1 is SGHTA, CDR2 FQGNSA, per germline. CDR3 size: 14 residues. CDR3 bases: TGTGCCAGCAGCTTGGGACTTAGGGTCTACGAGCAGTACTTC. It specifies CASSLGLRVYEQYF.

The J gene is TRBJ1-4, the V gene TRBV6-6, with 10 bases lining up with TRBD1. CDR3 length equals 17 residues. The germline CDR1 and CDR2 sequences are MNHNY and SVGAGI (reference sequence). The V gene end was trimmed by 5 bases and the J gene end by 0 bases; junction bases not matched to a gene: 6. The CDR3 DNA reads as TGTGCCAGCAGTCCCGGACAGGGGGGTGCAACTAATGAAAAACTGTTTTTT. Amino acids: CASSPGQGGATNEKLFF.

The rearrangement uses TRBV5-4 and TRBJ2-3; D ambiguous. The germline gives CDR1 SGHNT, CDR2 YYREEE (reference sequence). This CDR3 has 12 amino acids. The germline V and J ends were trimmed by 3 bases and 3 bases, with 5 bases remaining between them. CDR3 protein: CASSSLTDTQYF. The CDR3 DNA sequence: TGTGCCAGCAGCTCCCTGACAGATACGCAGTATTTT.

The rearrangement joins TRBV7-3 to TRBJ1-1, with D unresolved. Germline V gene data show CDR1 as SGHTA and CDR2 as FQGTGA. CDR3 length: 14 residues. Trimming took off 3 bases at V and 0 bases at J, with 8 bases between the two ends. The chain's CDR3 is CASSLTHLNTEAFF. The CDR3, as DNA: TGTGCCAGCAGCTTGACACACCTGAACACTGAAGCTTTCTTT.

The chain is built from TRBV6-5 and TRBJ1-2, with 8 bases fitting TRBD1. The germline V gene encodes CDR1 MNHEY and CDR2 SVGAGI. Trimming removed 6 bases from V and 2 bases from J; junction bases left unmatched: 5. The CDR3 is 14 amino acids. The CDR3 DNA sequence: TGTGCCAGCAGACACCGGGACAGGAACTATGGCTACACCTTC. It translates to CASRHRDRNYGYTF.

This chain's CDR3 is CASRTGSRYGYTF. The CDR3, as DNA: TGTGCCAGCAGAACAGGGTCCCGCTATGGCTACACCTTC. The rearrangement joins TRBV5-4 to TRBJ1-2; D is possibly TRBD1 (6 bases). The CDR3 spans 13 residues. V was clipped by 5 bases and J by 4 bases, with 12 bases between them. Per the germline V gene, CDR1 is SGHNT and CDR2 is YYREEE (reference sequence). Full variable domain (rest looked up from reference TRBV5-4 and TRBJ1-2): ETGVTQSPTHLIKTRGQQVTLRCSSQSGHNTVSWYQQALGQGPQFIFQYYREEENGRGNFPPRFSGLQFPNYSSELNVNALELDDSALYLCASRTGSRYGYTFGSGTRLTVV.

The V gene is TRBV6-5, the J gene TRBJ1-1, with a tentative D call TRBD1 (6 bases). The V end lost 5 bases, the J end lost 1 base, and 11 bases lay between the germline ends. The germline V gene encodes CDR1 MNHEY and CDR2 SVGAGI. The CDR3 sequence is 14 residues long. The CDR3 nucleotides are TGTGCCAGCAGTACAGGGCTGGGGAACACTGAAGCTTTCTTT. Its protein product is CASSTGLGNTEAFF.